The rows below give T cell receptor beta chains drawn from one sample of a study of blood T cell repertoires in COVID-19. Sequenced by immunoSEQ multiplex PCR; TCRdb stores in-frame clones only, minus some. The repertoire holds roughly 200,000 clones, with 82% as singletons. Material: peripheral blood. Receptors were obtained from an elderly woman with COVID-19, enrolled during active disease. Both conserved end residues are part of each CDR3. Each record gives: D gene, clone size, V gene, J gene, CDR3 DNA, CDR3 protein. D genes are given only for firm matches. For some rows the clone size is stated as once, few or many, or as a class when expanded; others skip it.

d_call: TRBD2; clone_size: -; v_call: TRBV19; j_call: TRBJ2-1; cdr3_nt: TGTGCCAGTAGTGAGACTAGCTGGGGCGGGAATGAGCAGTTCTTC; cdr3_aa: CASSETSWGGNEQFF
d_call: -; clone_size: few; v_call: TRBV6-1; j_call: TRBJ1-1; cdr3_nt: TGTGCCAGCAGTGAACCGACATTTAACACTGAAGCTTTCTTT; cdr3_aa: CASSEPTFNTEAFF
d_call: -; clone_size: -; v_call: TRBV5-6; j_call: TRBJ1-6; cdr3_nt: TGTGCCAGCAGCTTATATGAGTCACCCCTCCACTTT; cdr3_aa: CASSLYESPLHF
d_call: TRBD2; clone_size: -; v_call: TRBV29-1; j_call: TRBJ2-3; cdr3_nt: TGCAGCGTTGGACTAGCGGGGGCTGCATACACAGATACGCAGTATTTT; cdr3_aa: CSVGLAGAAYTDTQYF
d_call: -; clone_size: -; v_call: TRBV7-8; j_call: TRBJ1-1; cdr3_nt: TGTGCCAGCAGCTTATACGGGAACACTGAAGCTTTCTTT; cdr3_aa: CASSLYGNTEAFF
d_call: TRBD1; clone_size: -; v_call: TRBV28; j_call: TRBJ1-2; cdr3_nt: TGTGCCAGCAGACACCAGAAACAGGGGGCGCAGGGCTACACCTTC; cdr3_aa: CASRHQKQGAQGYTF
d_call: -; clone_size: -; v_call: TRBV29-1; j_call: TRBJ2-7; cdr3_nt: TGCAGCGTTGAAGGTTTCGGGCGGGCCTCCTACGAGCAGTACTTC; cdr3_aa: CSVEGFGRASYEQYF
d_call: TRBD2; clone_size: -; v_call: TRBV30; j_call: TRBJ2-5; cdr3_nt: TGTGCCTGGTGGGGGGGATCAGGACAAGAGACCCAGTACTTC; cdr3_aa: CAWWGGSGQETQYF
d_call: -; clone_size: few; v_call: TRBV4-1; j_call: TRBJ2-3; cdr3_nt: TGCGCCAGCAGCCAAGAGCGGTCGGACTATTATATGGATACGCAGTATTTT; cdr3_aa: CASSQERSDYYMDTQYF
d_call: -; clone_size: few; v_call: TRBV2; j_call: TRBJ2-5; cdr3_nt: TGTGCCAGCAGTGAAGCGGCGCTAGCTAAAGAGACCCAGTACTTC; cdr3_aa: CASSEAALAKETQYF
d_call: -; clone_size: -; v_call: TRBV11-2; j_call: TRBJ2-7; cdr3_nt: TGTGCCAGCAGCTTAGCGGTTATCTCCTACGAGCAGTACTTC; cdr3_aa: CASSLAVISYEQYF
d_call: -; clone_size: -; v_call: TRBV11-1; j_call: TRBJ2-1; cdr3_nt: TGTGCCAGCAGCCCAGGGGCGGCCTACAATGAGCAGTTCTTC; cdr3_aa: CASSPGAAYNEQFF
d_call: -; clone_size: once; v_call: TRBV29-1; j_call: TRBJ2-7; cdr3_nt: TGCAGCGTTGAGGCAGGGGACCCTTACGAGCAGTACTTC; cdr3_aa: CSVEAGDPYEQYF
d_call: TRBD1; clone_size: -; v_call: TRBV6-5; j_call: TRBJ2-5; cdr3_nt: TGTGCCAGCAGACGCGACAGGGGGGAGACCCAGTACTTC; cdr3_aa: CASRRDRGETQYF
d_call: TRBD1; clone_size: -; v_call: TRBV19; j_call: TRBJ2-7; cdr3_nt: TGTGCCAGTAGTACCACAGGGGATGATTCCTACGAGCAGTACTTC; cdr3_aa: CASSTTGDDSYEQYF
d_call: TRBD2; clone_size: -; v_call: TRBV15; j_call: TRBJ2-5; cdr3_nt: TGTGCCACCAGAGGAGGGTCGGCGGGAGAGTTACGGGAGACCCAGTACTTC; cdr3_aa: CATRGGSAGELRETQYF
d_call: TRBD2; clone_size: -; v_call: TRBV7-2; j_call: TRBJ2-7; cdr3_nt: TGTGCCAGCAGGCGAGCGGGAGAAGGAGAGCAGTACTTC; cdr3_aa: CASRRAGEGEQYF
d_call: TRBD2; clone_size: few; v_call: TRBV7-9; j_call: TRBJ2-3; cdr3_nt: TGTGCCAGCAGCTTAGGGACTAGCGGGGGAGATACGCAGTATTTT; cdr3_aa: CASSLGTSGGDTQYF
d_call: -; clone_size: -; v_call: TRBV6-6; j_call: TRBJ1-1; cdr3_nt: TGTGCCAGCGGGGAGGGGCAAACTGAAGCTTTCTTT; cdr3_aa: CASGEGQTEAFF
d_call: -; clone_size: -; v_call: TRBV10-3; j_call: TRBJ1-2; cdr3_nt: TGTGCCATCAGTGAGTCGATAGCTAACTATGGCTACACCTTC; cdr3_aa: CAISESIANYGYTF
d_call: TRBD2; clone_size: few; v_call: TRBV7-3; j_call: TRBJ2-1; cdr3_nt: TGTGCCAGCAGTCTAGCGGGGGTCTACAATGAGCAGTTCTTC; cdr3_aa: CASSLAGVYNEQFF
d_call: -; clone_size: -; v_call: TRBV5-4; j_call: TRBJ1-1; cdr3_nt: TGTGCCAGCAGCCAAGGGGGCACTGAAGCTTTCTTT; cdr3_aa: CASSQGGTEAFF
d_call: TRBD2; clone_size: -; v_call: TRBV15; j_call: TRBJ2-1; cdr3_nt: TGTGCCACCAGCAGAGATTCTTCTAGCGGGAGGTATGAGCAGTTCTTC; cdr3_aa: CATSRDSSSGRYEQFF
d_call: TRBD1; clone_size: -; v_call: TRBV6-5; j_call: TRBJ1-2; cdr3_nt: TGTGCCACCCATCAGGGGGGCGGCTACACCTTC; cdr3_aa: CATHQGGGYTF
d_call: -; clone_size: -; v_call: TRBV30; j_call: TRBJ2-5; cdr3_nt: TGTGCCTGGGAACAGGGTACACAGGAGACCCAGTACTTC; cdr3_aa: CAWEQGTQETQYF
d_call: -; clone_size: -; v_call: TRBV11-2; j_call: TRBJ2-7; cdr3_nt: TGTGCCAGCAGCTTCCGCCTCCAGGGTCAAACCTACGAGCAGTACTTC; cdr3_aa: CASSFRLQGQTYEQYF
d_call: -; clone_size: once; v_call: TRBV11-2; j_call: TRBJ2-5; cdr3_nt: TGTGCCAGCAGCCCGAGGGAGTTGCGTGAGACCCAGTACTTC; cdr3_aa: CASSPRELRETQYF
d_call: TRBD1; clone_size: -; v_call: TRBV2; j_call: TRBJ1-2; cdr3_nt: TGTGCCAGCAGAGCCTCCGGGACAGGGAGTGGCTACACCTTC; cdr3_aa: CASRASGTGSGYTF
d_call: -; clone_size: -; v_call: TRBV6-5; j_call: TRBJ1-1; cdr3_nt: TGTGCCAGCAGCTTGTGGCCGAACAGGGAAGCTTTCTTT; cdr3_aa: CASSLWPNREAFF